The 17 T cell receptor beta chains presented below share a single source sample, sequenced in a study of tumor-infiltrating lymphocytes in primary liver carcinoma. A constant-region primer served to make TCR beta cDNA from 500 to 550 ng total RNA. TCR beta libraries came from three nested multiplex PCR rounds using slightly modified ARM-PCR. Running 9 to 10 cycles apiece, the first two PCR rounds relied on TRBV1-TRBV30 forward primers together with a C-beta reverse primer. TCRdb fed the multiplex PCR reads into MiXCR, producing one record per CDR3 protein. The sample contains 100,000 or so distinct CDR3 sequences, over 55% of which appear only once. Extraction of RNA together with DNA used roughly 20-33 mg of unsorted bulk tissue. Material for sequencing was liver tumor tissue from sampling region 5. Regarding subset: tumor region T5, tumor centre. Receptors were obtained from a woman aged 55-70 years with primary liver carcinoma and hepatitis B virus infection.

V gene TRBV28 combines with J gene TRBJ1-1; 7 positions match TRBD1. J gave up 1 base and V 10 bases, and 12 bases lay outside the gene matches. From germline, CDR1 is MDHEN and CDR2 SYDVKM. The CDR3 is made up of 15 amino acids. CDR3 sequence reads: CATRQGGAGNTEAFF. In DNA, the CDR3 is TGTGCCACCCGGCAAGGGGGCGCAGGGAACACTGAAGCTTTCTTT.

DNA for the CDR3: TGTGCCTGGGGTCTAGGCAGGGTGGTCGACGAGCAGTACTTC. Its protein product is CAWGLGRVVDEQYF. The rearrangement links TRBV30 to TRBJ2-7, with a weak D call TRBD1 (5 bases). Trimming removed 5 bases at V and 5 bases at J, with 19 bases between. Germline values: CDR1 GTSNPN, CDR2 SVGIG (reference sequence). The CDR3 length is 14 residues. Supplemented by reference TRBV30 and TRBJ2-7, the full variable domain reads SQTIHQWPATLVQPVGSPLSLECTVEGTSNPNLYWYRQAAGRGLQLLFYSVGIGQISSEVPQNLSASRPQDRQFILSSKKLLLSDSGFYLCAWGLGRVVDEQYFGPGTRLTVT.

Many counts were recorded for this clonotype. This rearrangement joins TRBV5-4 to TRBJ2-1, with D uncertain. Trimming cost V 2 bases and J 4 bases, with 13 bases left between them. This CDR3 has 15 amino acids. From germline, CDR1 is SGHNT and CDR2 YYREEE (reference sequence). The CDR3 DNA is TGTGCCAGCAGCTTAGGGCCTTCAATATACAATGAGCAGTTCTTC. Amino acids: CASSLGPSIYNEQFF.

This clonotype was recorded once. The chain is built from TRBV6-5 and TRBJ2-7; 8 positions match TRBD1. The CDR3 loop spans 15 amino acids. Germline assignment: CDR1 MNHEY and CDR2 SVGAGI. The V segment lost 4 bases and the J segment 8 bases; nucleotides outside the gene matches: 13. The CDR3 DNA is TGTGCCAGCAGTTTGGCCGGGACAGGAAGGGACAAGCAGTACTTC. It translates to CASSLAGTGRDKQYF.

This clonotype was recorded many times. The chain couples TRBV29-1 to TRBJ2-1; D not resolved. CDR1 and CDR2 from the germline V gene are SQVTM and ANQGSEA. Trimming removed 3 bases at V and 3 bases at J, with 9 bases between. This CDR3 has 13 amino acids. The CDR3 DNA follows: TGCAGCGTTGACGACCTTGTCTACAATGAGCAGTTCTTC. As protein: CSVDDLVYNEQFF.

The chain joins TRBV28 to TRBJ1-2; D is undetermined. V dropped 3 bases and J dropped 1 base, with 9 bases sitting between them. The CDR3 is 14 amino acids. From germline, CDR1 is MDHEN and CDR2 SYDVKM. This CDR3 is CASSFMGDNYGYTF. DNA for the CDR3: TGTGCCAGCAGTTTCATGGGTGATAACTATGGCTACACCTTC.

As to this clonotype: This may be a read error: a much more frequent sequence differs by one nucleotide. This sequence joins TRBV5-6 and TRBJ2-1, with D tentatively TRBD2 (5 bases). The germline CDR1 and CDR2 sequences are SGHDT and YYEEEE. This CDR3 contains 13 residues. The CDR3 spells CASRPLDSQERFF. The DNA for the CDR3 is TGTGCCAGCAGACCATTGGACTCCCAGGAGCGGTTCTTC.

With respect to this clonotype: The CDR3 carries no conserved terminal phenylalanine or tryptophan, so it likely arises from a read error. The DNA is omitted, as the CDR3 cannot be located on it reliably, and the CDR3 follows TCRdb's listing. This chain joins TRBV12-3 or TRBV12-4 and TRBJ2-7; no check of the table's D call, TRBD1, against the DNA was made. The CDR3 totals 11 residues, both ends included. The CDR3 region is CVSSLDRGIYI.

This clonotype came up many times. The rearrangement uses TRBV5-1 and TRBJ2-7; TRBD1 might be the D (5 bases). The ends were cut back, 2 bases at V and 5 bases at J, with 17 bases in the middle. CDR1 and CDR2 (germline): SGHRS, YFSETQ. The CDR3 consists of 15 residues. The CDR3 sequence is CASSFLGASGNEQYF. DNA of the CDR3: TGCGCCAGCAGCTTCCTTGGGGCATCGGGTAACGAGCAGTACTTC.

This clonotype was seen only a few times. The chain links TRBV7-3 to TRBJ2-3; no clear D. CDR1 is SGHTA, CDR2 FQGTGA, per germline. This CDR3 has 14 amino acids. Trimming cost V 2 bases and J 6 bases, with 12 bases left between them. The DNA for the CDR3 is TGTGCCAGCAGCTTATTCTCCGGAATGGATACGCAGTATTTT. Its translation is CASSLFSGMDTQYF. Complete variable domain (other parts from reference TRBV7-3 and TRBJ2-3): GAGVSQTPSNKVTEKGKYVELRCDPISGHTALYWYRQSLGQGPEFLIYFQGTGAADDSGLPNDRFFAVRPEGSVSTLKIQRTERGDSAVYLCASSLFSGMDTQYFGPGTRLTVL.

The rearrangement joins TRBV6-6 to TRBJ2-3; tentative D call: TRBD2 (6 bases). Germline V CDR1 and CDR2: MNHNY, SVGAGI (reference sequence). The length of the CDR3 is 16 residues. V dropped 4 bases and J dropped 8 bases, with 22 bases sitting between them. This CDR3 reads CASSSKGLTGVGTQYF. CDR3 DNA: TGTGCCAGCAGTTCCAAAGGACTAACGGGTGTGGGTACGCAGTATTTT.

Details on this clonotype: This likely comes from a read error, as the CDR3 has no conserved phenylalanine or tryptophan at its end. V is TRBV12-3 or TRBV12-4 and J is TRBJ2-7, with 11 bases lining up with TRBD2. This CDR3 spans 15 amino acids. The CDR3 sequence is CASSPSSGRWYEQYL. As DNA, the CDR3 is TGTGCAAGCAGCCCCTCTAGCGGGAGGTGGTACGAGCAGTACTTA.

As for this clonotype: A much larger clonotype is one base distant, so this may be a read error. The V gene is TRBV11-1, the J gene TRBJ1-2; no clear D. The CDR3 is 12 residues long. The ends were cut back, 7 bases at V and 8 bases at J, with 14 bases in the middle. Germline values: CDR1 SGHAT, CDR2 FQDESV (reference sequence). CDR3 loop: CASIPRSGGYTF. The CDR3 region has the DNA TGTGCCAGCATCCCTCGAAGCGGCGGCTACACCTTC.

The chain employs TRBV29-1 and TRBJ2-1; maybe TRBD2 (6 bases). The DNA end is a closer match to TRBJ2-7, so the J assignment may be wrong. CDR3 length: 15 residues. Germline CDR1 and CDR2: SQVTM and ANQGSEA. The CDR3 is CSVDPGSRTYNEQYF. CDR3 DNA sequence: TGCAGCGTTGATCCCGGGAGTAGGACTTACAATGAGCAGTACTTC.

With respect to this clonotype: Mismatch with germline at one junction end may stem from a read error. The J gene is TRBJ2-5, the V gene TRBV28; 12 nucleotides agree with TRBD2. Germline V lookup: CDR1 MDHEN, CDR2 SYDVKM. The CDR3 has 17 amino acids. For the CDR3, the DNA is TGTGCCATCAGTTTCACGCTAGCGGGAGGGATTACGAAGACCCAGTACTTC. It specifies CAISFTLAGGITKTQYF.

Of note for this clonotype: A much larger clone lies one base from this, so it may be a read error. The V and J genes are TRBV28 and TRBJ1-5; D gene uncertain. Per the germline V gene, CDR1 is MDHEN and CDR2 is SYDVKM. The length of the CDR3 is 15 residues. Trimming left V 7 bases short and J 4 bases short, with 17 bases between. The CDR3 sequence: CASNHRLVANQPQHF. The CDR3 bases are TGTGCCAGCAACCACCGCCTCGTCGCGAATCAGCCCCAGCATTTT.

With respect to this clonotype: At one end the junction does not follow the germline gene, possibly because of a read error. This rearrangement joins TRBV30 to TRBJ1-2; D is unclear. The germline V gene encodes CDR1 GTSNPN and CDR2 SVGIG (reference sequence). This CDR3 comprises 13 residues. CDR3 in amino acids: CAWSRGWNYGYTF. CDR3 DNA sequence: TGTGCCTGGAGTAGAGGGTGGAACTATGGCTATACCTTC.